This is a list of T cell receptor beta chains from one sample in a study of cytomegalovirus exposure and HLA in healthy donors. Sequenced by immunoSEQ multiplex PCR; TCRdb stores in-frame clones only, minus some. This sample has 130,000 or so clones; over 70% occur once, and the top ten carry 1.5%. Specimen: PBMCs. These receptors were obtained from a woman younger than 30 in good health and CMV-seronegative. Each CDR3 is given with its conserved first and last residue. A D gene is named only where the DNA matches it firmly. Only some rows state a clone size, as once, few, many or a class for expanded clones.

j_call d_call clone_size v_call cdr3_nt cdr3_aa
TRBJ1-1 . . TRBV19 TGTGCCAGTAGTCCCTATACAGGAAACGGTGAAGCTTTCTTT CASSPYTGNGEAFF
TRBJ1-1 . . TRBV19 TGTGCCAGTAGTGGGACCAGGGGCTCCACTGAAGCTTTCTTT CASSGTRGSTEAFF
TRBJ2-2 TRBD2 . TRBV9 TGTGCCAGCAGCGCAGATGCGGGACTAGCGGGTGGCGGGGAGCTGTTTTTT CASSADAGLAGGGELFF
TRBJ1-1 . . TRBV6-1 TGTGCCAGCAGTGACTGGAACACTGAAGCTTTCTTT CASSDWNTEAFF
TRBJ2-2 . . TRBV7-3 TGTGCCAGCAGCTTAGGAGGCACCGGGGAGCTGTTTTTT CASSLGGTGELFF
TRBJ2-7 . . TRBV4-1 TGCGCCAGCAGCCCCCGGATTAGCAGCTACGAGCAGTACTTC CASSPRISSYEQYF
TRBJ1-6 . . TRBV7-2 TGTGCCAGCAGTAGACAGTTTTCACCCCTCCACTTT CASSRQFSPLHF
TRBJ1-6 . . TRBV5-5 TGTGCCAGCAGCTTGTATAGCGGCCTTGCACCCCTCCACTTT CASSLYSGLAPLHF
TRBJ2-7 TRBD2 . TRBV6-4 TGTGCCAGCAGTGGGGACGGGACTAGCGGGAGGGAACCTAGAACCTACGAGCAGTACTTC CASSGDGTSGREPRTYEQYF
TRBJ1-4 TRBD1 once TRBV2 TGTGCCAGCAGTGCCGGGACAGGGGTAAAACTGTTTTTT CASSAGTGVKLFF
TRBJ1-3 . . TRBV18 TGTGCCAGCTCACTAGCGGCGGGGGGCACTGGAAACACCATATATTTT CASSLAAGGTGNTIYF
TRBJ1-2 . . TRBV7-9 TGTGCCAGCAGCAGGGGCGGCTACACCTTC CASSRGGYTF
TRBJ1-1 . . TRBV25-1 TGTGCCAGCAGTGAATACGGGGTTTCAGGGAACACTGAAGCTTTCTTT CASSEYGVSGNTEAFF
TRBJ2-2 TRBD1 . TRBV27 TGTGCCAGCAGTCCAACCGGGACAGCGAACACCGGGGAGCTGTTTTTT CASSPTGTANTGELFF
TRBJ1-5 . few TRBV6-1 TGTGCCTCCCGAGGACAGACCGATCAGCCCCAGCATTTT CASRGQTDQPQHF
TRBJ1-1 . few TRBV11-2 TGTGCCAGCAGCTTGTGGCAGAACACTGAAGCTTTCTTT CASSLWQNTEAFF
TRBJ1-1 . . TRBV4-1 TGCGCCAGCAGCCTCTGGCGGGGGGATACTGAAGCTTTCTTT CASSLWRGDTEAFF
TRBJ2-1 . . TRBV6-5 TGTGCCAGCAGTGGCGGGGCCTACAATGAGCAGTTCTTC CASSGGAYNEQFF
TRBJ2-7 . . TRBV19 TGTGCCAGTAGTAACACCTTCTACGAGCAGTACTTC CASSNTFYEQYF
TRBJ2-1 . . TRBV27 TGTGCCAGCAGTCCCTTAAGGACATTCAATGAGCAGTTCTTC CASSPLRTFNEQFF
TRBJ2-2 . . TRBV10-1 TGCGCCAGCCGGGTCCTCAGGGACACCGGGGAGCTGTTTTTT CASRVLRDTGELFF
TRBJ2-3 . . TRBV4-1 TGCGCCAGCAGCCTCTACGGGTCAGGGCCGCAGTATTTT CASSLYGSGPQYF
TRBJ2-7 . . TRBV9 TGTGCCAGCGGGGACTTCTACGAGCAGTACTTC CASGDFYEQYF
TRBJ2-7 TRBD1 once TRBV5-1 TGCGCCAGCAGCTTAGACAGGGCTTTCTACGAGCAGTACTTC CASSLDRAFYEQYF
TRBJ2-5 TRBD2 . TRBV5-8 TGTGCCAGCAGCTTTATGGGTAGCGGGAGGATCCAAGAGACCCAGTACTTC CASSFMGSGRIQETQYF
TRBJ2-1 . few TRBV5-6 TGTGCCAGCAGTTCTATACAGGACACAACCCCCGGGGGATACAATGAGCAGTTCTTC CASSSIQDTTPGGYNEQFF
TRBJ1-1 . . TRBV2 TGTGCCAGCAGGACAGGTCCGTTTGTCACTGAAGCTTTCTTT CASRTGPFVTEAFF
TRBJ2-6 TRBD2 . TRBV6-1 TGTGCCAGCAGTGTCTTAGCGGGGGTTAGCTCTGGGGCCAACGTCCTGACTTTC CASSVLAGVSSGANVLTF
TRBJ2-2 . once TRBV19 TGTGCCAGTAGTATAGACTATAGCGGGGAGCTGTTTTTT CASSIDYSGELFF